One sample yielded the 11 T cell receptor beta chains listed below, sequenced in a study of blood T cell repertoires in COVID-19. Method: immunoSEQ multiplex PCR; TCRdb's copy keeps in-frame clones and lacks some. There are about 110,000 clones in the sample; roughly 75% occur only once, and 4% to 5.5% lies in the top ten. The sample comprised peripheral blood. These receptors were collected from a human donor in a cohort sampled during active or convalescent COVID-19.

This sequence joins TRBV18 and TRBJ2-5; a possible D gene is TRBD2 (6 bases). Trimming cost V 3 bases and J 0 bases, with 20 bases left between them. This CDR3 contains 18 residues. CDR1 and CDR2 from the germline V gene are KGHSH and LQKENI. The CDR3 DNA follows: TGTGCCAGCTCACCCCTTGGACACGGGGGAAATAACCAAGAGACCCAGTACTTC. Translation gives CASSPLGHGGNNQETQYF.

The rearrangement links TRBV7-9 to TRBJ1-4, with D possibly matching TRBD1 (5 bases). CDR1 and CDR2 (germline): SEHNR, FQNEAQ (reference sequence). The CDR3 contains 14 residues. V lost 4 bases to trimming and J lost 8 bases, with 14 bases between them. DNA for the CDR3: TGTGCCAGCAGCTCTGGGGGGGTTTGGGAAAAACTGTTTTTT. Translated: CASSSGGVWEKLFF.

The chain uses TRBV10-1 and TRBJ2-2; perhaps TRBD1 as D (5 bases). The CDR3 consists of 13 residues. V lost 6 bases, J lost 6 bases, and 11 bases lay in between. Germline V gene sequence: CDR1 WNHNN, CDR2 SYGVQD (reference sequence). For the CDR3, the DNA is TGCGCCAGCAGCAGGGCACGACCCGGGGAGCTGTTTTTT. Its protein product is CASSRARPGELFF.

The chain joins TRBV29-1 to TRBJ2-3; TRBD2 agrees at 10 bases. Trimming cost V 2 bases and J 8 bases; bases outside gene matches: 7. This CDR3 contains 14 residues. Germline V CDR1 and CDR2: SQVTM, ANQGSEA. CDR3 bases: TGCAGCGTTGAAAAAAGACTAGCGGGTTCTACGCAGTATTTT. Residues: CSVEKRLAGSTQYF.

The chain couples TRBV29-1 to TRBJ1-6; TRBD1 might be the D (6 bases). V gave up 6 bases and J gave up 1 base, with 13 bases separating them. Germline V CDR1 and CDR2: SQVTM, ANQGSEA. The CDR3 runs to 15 residues. This CDR3 reads CSVRQGMSYNSPLHF. CDR3 sequence (DNA): TGCAGCGTCAGGCAGGGGATGTCCTATAATTCACCCCTCCACTTT. Supplemented by reference TRBV29-1 and TRBJ1-6, the full variable domain reads SAVISQKPSRDICQRGTSLTIQCQVDSQVTMMFWYRQQPGQSLTLIATANQGSEATYESGFVIDKFPISRPNLTFSTLTVSNMSPEDSSIYLCSVRQGMSYNSPLHFGNGTRLTVT.

This clone was observed a single time. J is TRBJ2-5 and V is TRBV10-3, with TRBD1 identical over 10 bases. V shed 2 bases and J 7 bases; nucleotides not matched to a gene: 4. CDR3 length equals 14 residues. Per the germline V gene, CDR1 is ENHRY and CDR2 is SYGVKD. CDR3 bases: TGTGCCATCAGTGAGGAGGGGGACAGGGGGACCCAGTACTTC. It yields the protein CAISEEGDRGTQYF.

The chain joins TRBV18 to TRBJ2-1; TRBD2 agrees at 8 bases. J lost 3 bases, V lost 2 bases, and 6 bases had no gene match. Germline V gene data show CDR1 as KGHSH and CDR2 as LQKENI. CDR3 size: 16 residues. In DNA form, the CDR3 reads TGTGCCAGCTCACCATCTAGCGGGTGGGGCTACAATGAGCAGTTCTTC. Its translation is CASSPSSGWGYNEQFF. Together with reference TRBV18 and TRBJ2-1, the CDR3 gives the full variable domain: NAGVMQNPRHLVRRRGQEARLRCSPMKGHSHVYWYRQLPEEGLKFMVYLQKENIIDESGMPKERFSAEFPKEGPSILRIQQVVRGDSAAYFCASSPSSGWGYNEQFFGPGTRLTVL.

CDR3 in DNA: TGTGCCAGCAGCTCAACTAGCGGCGCTCTCTACGAGCAGTACTTC. Translating it yields CASSSTSGALYEQYF. The V gene is TRBV7-9, the J gene TRBJ2-7; 8 nucleotides match TRBD2. The CDR3 runs 15 residues. V was pared by 4 bases and J by 3 bases, with 8 bases of the junction left unmatched. CDR1 and CDR2 (germline): SEHNR, FQNEAQ (reference sequence).

This chain connects TRBV5-1 to TRBJ2-3; TRBD1 matches 7 bases. CDR1 and CDR2 (germline): SGHRS, YFSETQ. V lost 4 bases and J lost 1; bases outside the gene matches: 3. The CDR3 has 14 amino acids. Here the CDR3 DNA reads TGCGCCAGCAGCCGGGACAGCGGCACAGATACGCAGTATTTT. Translation: CASSRDSGTDTQYF. The variable domain in full, with the rest retrieved from reference TRBV5-1 and TRBJ2-3, is KAGVTQTPRYLIKTRGQQVTLSCSPISGHRSVSWYQQTPGQGLQFLFEYFSETQRNKGNFPGRFSGRQFSNSRSEMNVSTLELGDSALYLCASSRDSGTDTQYFGPGTRLTVL.

This chain joins TRBV19 and TRBJ2-7, with D uncertain. Trimming shortened V by 2 bases and J by 3 bases, and 11 bases separated the two germline ends. Germline V gene data show CDR1 as LNHDA and CDR2 as SQIVND (reference sequence). The CDR3 has 14 amino acids. The CDR3 DNA reads TGTGCCAGTAGTATACAGAGGAAGAACTACGAGCAGTACTTC. This sequence encodes CASSIQRKNYEQYF.

The rearrangement joins TRBV28 to TRBJ2-7; D not resolved. The CDR3 loop spans 16 amino acids. Between the trimmed V and J ends, which lost 3 bases and 6 bases, there was a span of 21 bases. CDR1 and CDR2 from the germline V gene are MDHEN and SYDVKM. CDR3 protein: CASSLVPVGLDVEQYF. The CDR3 bases are TGTGCCAGCAGTTTGGTCCCCGTCGGGTTAGATGTCGAGCAGTACTTC.